This TCR beta chain derives from a study of shared clonotypes between healthy human individuals. Measured with immunoSEQ multiplex PCR; TCRdb has only the in-frame clones, and not every one. The sample records about 450,000 clones, 70% to 80% being singletons. To note about this clone: The junction does not match germline at one end; this may be a read error.

This CDR3 is 16 amino acids long. The germline gives CDR1 MNHEY, CDR2 SVGAGI. The material sequenced was PBMCs. This chain links TRBV6-5 with TRBJ2-1; 7 bases are shared with TRBD2. This TCR derives from a woman aged 35 to 49 in good health. Some clones in this sample may be carry-over from other donors' samples. CDR3 residues: CANSSGAGSAYNGQFF. In nucleotides, the CDR3 is TGTGCCAACAGTTCCGGAGCGGGAAGCGCCTACAATGGGCAGTTCTTC.